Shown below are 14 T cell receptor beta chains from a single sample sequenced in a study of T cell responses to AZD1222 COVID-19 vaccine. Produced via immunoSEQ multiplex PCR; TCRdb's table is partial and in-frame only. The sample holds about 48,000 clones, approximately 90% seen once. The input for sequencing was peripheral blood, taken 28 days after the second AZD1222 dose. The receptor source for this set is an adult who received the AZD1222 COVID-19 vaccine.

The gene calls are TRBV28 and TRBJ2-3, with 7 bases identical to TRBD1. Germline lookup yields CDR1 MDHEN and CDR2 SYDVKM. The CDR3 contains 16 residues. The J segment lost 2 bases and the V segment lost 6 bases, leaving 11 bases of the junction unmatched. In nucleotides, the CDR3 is TGTGCCAGCAGATCCGACAGGGCGACGTCCACAGATACGCAGTATTTT. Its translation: CASRSDRATSTDTQYF.

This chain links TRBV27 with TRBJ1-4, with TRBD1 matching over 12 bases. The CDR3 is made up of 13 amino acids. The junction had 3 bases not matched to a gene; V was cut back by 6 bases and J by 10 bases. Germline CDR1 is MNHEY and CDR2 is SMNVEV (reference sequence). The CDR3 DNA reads TGTGCCAGCAGGGGACAGGGGGCCGGAAAACTGTTTTTT. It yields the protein CASRGQGAGKLFF.

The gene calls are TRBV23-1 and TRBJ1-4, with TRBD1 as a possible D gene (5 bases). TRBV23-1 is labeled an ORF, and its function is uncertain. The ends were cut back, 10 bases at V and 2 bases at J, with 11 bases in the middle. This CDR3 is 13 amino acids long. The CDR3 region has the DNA TGCGCCACCTCCGGGGGGACTAATGAAAAACTGTTTTTT. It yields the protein CATSGGTNEKLFF.

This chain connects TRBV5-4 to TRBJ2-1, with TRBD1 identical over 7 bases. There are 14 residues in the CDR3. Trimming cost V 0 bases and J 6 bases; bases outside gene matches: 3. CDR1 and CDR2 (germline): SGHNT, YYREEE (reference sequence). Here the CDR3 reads CASSLVQGSNEQFF. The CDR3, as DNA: TGTGCCAGCAGCTTGGTACAGGGGAGCAATGAGCAGTTCTTC.

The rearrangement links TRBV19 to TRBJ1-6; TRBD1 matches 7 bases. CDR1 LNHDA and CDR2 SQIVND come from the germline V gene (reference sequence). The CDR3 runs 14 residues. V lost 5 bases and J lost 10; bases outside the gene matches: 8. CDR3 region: CASSPRQGWSPLHF. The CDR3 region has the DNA TGTGCCAGTAGTCCCCGACAGGGTTGGTCACCCCTCCACTTT. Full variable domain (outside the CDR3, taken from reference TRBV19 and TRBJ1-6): DGGITQSPKYLFRKEGQNVTLSCEQNLNHDAMYWYRQDPGQGLRLIYYSQIVNDFQKGDIAEGYSVSREKKESFPLTVTSAQKNPTAFYLCASSPRQGWSPLHFGNGTRLTVT.

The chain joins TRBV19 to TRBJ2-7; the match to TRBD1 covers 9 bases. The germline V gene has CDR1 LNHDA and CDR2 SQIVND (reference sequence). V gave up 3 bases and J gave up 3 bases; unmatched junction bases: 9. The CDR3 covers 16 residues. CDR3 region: CASSITGTGFFYEQYF. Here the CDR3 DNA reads TGTGCCAGTAGTATCACCGGGACAGGGTTTTTCTACGAGCAGTACTTC.

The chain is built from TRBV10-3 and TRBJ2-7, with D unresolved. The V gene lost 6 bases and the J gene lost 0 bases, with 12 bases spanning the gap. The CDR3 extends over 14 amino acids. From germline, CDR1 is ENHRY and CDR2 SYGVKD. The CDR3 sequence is CAIRQTESSYEQYF. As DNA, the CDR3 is TGTGCCATCAGGCAGACTGAAAGCTCCTACGAGCAGTACTTC.

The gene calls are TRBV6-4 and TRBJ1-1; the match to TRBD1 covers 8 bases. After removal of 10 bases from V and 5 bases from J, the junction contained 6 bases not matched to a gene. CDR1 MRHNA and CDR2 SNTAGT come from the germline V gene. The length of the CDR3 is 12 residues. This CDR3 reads CATSDRETEAFF. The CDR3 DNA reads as TGTGCCACCTCGGACAGGGAGACTGAAGCTTTCTTT.

In DNA, the CDR3 is TGTGCCAGCAGCCATAATAGGAGGGCCAATGAGCAGTTCTTC. The encoded protein is CASSHNRRANEQFF. V is TRBV11-2 and J is TRBJ2-1; weak D call: TRBD2 (6 bases). V lost 5 bases and J 6 bases, leaving 14 bases between the germline ends. Germline V gives CDR1 SGHAT, CDR2 FQNNGV. This CDR3 has 14 amino acids.

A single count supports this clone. CDR3 sequence: CASSLEMLEAFF. CDR3 sequence (DNA): TGTGCCAGCAGTTTAGAGATGCTTGAAGCTTTCTTT. This chain connects TRBV28 to TRBJ1-1; unclear D gene. V was clipped by 2 bases and J by 7 bases, with 8 bases between them. The CDR3 sequence is 12 residues long. CDR1 and CDR2 (germline): MDHEN, SYDVKM.

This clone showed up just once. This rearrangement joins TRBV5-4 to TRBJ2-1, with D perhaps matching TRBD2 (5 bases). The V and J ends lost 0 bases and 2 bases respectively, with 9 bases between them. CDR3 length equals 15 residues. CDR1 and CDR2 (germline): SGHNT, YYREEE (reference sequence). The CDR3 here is CASSLVGSTYNEQFF. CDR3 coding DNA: TGTGCCAGCAGCTTGGTGGGGAGCACCTACAATGAGCAGTTCTTC.

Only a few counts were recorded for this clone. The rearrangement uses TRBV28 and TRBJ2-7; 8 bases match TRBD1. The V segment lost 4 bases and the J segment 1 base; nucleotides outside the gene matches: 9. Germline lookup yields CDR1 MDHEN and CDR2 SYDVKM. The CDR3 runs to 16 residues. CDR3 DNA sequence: TGTGCCAGCAGTTCCCCCCGGGACAGGCCTTCCTACGAGCAGTACTTC. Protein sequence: CASSSPRDRPSYEQYF.

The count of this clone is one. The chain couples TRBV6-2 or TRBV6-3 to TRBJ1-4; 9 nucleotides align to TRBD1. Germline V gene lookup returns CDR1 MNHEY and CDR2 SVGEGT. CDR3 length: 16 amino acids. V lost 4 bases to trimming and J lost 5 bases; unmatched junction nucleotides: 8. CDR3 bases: TGTGCCAGCAGTTCGGACGGGGGACAGGGAAATGAAAAACTGTTTTTT. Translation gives CASSSDGGQGNEKLFF.

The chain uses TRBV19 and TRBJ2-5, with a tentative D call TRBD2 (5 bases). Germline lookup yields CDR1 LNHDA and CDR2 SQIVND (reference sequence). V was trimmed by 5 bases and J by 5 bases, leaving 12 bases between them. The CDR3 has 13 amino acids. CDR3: CASSRSGRETQYF. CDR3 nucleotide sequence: TGTGCCAGTAGTCGCAGCGGTCGGGAGACCCAGTACTTC.